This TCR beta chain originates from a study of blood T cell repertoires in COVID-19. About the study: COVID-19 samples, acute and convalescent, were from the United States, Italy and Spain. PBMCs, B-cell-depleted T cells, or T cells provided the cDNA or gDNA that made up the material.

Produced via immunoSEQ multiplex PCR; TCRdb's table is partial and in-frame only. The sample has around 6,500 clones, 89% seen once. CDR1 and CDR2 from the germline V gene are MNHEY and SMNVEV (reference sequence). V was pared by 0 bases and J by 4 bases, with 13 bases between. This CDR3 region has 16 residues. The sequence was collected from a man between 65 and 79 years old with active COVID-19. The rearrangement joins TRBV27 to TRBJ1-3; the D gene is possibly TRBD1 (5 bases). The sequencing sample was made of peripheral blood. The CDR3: CASSLSGLGAGNTIYF. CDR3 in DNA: TGTGCCAGCAGTTTATCGGGTCTAGGGGCGGGAAACACCATATATTTT.